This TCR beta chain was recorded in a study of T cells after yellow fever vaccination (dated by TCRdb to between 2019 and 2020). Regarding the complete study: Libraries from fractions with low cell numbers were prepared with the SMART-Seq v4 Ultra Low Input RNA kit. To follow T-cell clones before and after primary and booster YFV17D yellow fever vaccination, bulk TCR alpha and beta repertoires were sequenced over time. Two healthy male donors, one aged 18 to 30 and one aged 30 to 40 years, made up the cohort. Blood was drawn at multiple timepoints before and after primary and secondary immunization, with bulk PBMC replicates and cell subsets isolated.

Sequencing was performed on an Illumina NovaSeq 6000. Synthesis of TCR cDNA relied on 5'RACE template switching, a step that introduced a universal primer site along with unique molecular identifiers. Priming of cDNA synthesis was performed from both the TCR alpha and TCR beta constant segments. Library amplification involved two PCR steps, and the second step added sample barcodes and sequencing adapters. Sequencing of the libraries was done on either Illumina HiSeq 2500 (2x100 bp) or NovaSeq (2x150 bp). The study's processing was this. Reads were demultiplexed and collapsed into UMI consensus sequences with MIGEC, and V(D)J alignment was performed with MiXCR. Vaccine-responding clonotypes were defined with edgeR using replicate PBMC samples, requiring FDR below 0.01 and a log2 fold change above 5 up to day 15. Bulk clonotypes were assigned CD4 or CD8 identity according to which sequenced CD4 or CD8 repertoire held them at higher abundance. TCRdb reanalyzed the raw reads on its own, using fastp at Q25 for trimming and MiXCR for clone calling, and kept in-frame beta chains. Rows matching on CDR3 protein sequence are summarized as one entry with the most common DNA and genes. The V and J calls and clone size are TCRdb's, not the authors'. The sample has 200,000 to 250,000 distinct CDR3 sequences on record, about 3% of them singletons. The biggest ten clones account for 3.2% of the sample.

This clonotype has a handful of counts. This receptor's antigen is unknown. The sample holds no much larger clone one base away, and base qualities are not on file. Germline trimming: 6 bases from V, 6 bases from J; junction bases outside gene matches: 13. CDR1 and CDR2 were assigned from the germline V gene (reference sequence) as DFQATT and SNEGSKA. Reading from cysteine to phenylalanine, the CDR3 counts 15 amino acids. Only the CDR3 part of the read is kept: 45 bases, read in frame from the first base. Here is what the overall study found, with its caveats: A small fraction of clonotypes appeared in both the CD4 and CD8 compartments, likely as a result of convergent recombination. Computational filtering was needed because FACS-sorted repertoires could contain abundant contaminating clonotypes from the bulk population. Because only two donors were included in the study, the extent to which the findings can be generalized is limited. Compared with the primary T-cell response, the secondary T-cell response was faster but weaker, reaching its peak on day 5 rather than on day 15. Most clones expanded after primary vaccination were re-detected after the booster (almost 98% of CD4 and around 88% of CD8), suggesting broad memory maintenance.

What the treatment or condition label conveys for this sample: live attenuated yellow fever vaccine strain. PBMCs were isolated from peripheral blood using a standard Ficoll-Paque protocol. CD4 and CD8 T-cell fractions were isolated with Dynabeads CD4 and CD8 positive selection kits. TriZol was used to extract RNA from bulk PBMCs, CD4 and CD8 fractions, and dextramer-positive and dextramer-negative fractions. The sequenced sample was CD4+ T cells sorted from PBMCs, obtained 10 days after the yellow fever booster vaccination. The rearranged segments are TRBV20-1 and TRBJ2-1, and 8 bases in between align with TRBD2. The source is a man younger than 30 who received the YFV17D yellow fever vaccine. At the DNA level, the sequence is TGCAGTGCGCAATTCGGGGGGGCCGGAAGCAATGAGCAGTTCTTC. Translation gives CSAQFGGAGSNEQFF.